The 25 T cell receptor beta chains below all came from one sample that was sequenced in a study of blood T cell repertoires in COVID-19. Measured with immunoSEQ multiplex PCR; TCRdb has only the in-frame clones, and not every one. The sample gives 260,000 or so clones, approximately 91% of which show up once; about 0.64% is in the top ten. The source material was peripheral blood. The receptors stem from a human donor in a cohort sampled during active COVID-19.

The sample holds a few counts of this clone. V is TRBV7-6 and J is TRBJ2-7; 12 bases agree with TRBD1. The CDR3 loop spans 16 amino acids. The junction had 4 bases not matched to a gene; V was cut back by 0 bases and J by 4 bases. Germline CDR1 SGHVS, CDR2 FNYEAQ. The CDR3 coding sequence is TGTGCCAGCAGCTTAGCACCGGGACAGGGGGCGTACGAGCAGTACTTC. It is translated as CASSLAPGQGAYEQYF.

The V call is TRBV7-8, the J call TRBJ1-3, with a tentative D call TRBD1 (5 bases). V was shortened by 5 bases and J by 4 bases, with 15 bases between the two germline ends. The CDR3 sequence is 15 residues long. Germline-derived CDR1 and CDR2 are SGHVS and FQNEAQ. CDR3 sequence: CASSTYRGAGNTIYF. For the CDR3, the DNA is TGTGCCAGCAGCACCTATAGGGGCGCGGGAAACACCATATATTTT.

The chain is built from TRBV7-3 and TRBJ1-1; 7 positions match TRBD1. V was pared by 7 bases and J by 0 bases, with 2 bases of the junction left unmatched. The CDR3 loop spans 13 amino acids. Germline loops: CDR1 SGHTA, CDR2 FQGTGA. The CDR3 here is CASKTGVNTEAFF. In nucleotides, the CDR3 is TGTGCCAGCAAAACAGGGGTGAACACTGAAGCTTTCTTT.

This clone was observed once. V is TRBV5-5 and J is TRBJ2-7; no firm D call. The CDR3 consists of 15 residues. The germline V gene encodes CDR1 SGHKS and CDR2 YYEKEE (reference sequence). V lost 0 bases and J 5 bases, leaving 15 bases between the germline ends. Here the CDR3 reads CASSLARPPGNEQYF. Here the CDR3 DNA reads TGTGCCAGCAGCTTGGCCAGGCCCCCAGGCAACGAGCAGTACTTC.

A remark on this clone: This may stem from a read error, because a much larger clone lies one nucleotide away. Other nucleotide sequences in the sample specify the same CDR3. The CDR3 reads CASSYSSGSSYEQYF. The DNA for the CDR3 is TGTGCCAGCAGTTACTCTAGCGGAAGCTCCTACGAGCAGTACTTC. J is TRBJ2-7 and V is TRBV6-5; possibly TRBD2 for D (6 bases). Germline values: CDR1 MNHEY, CDR2 SVGAGI. This CDR3 region has 15 residues. Trimming cost V 0 bases and J 0 bases, with 9 bases left between them.

This rearrangement joins TRBV7-2 to TRBJ2-3, with TRBD2 matching 7 bases. With V trimmed by 2 bases and J by 4 bases, 6 bases remained unmatched. CDR1 and CDR2 from the germline V gene are SGHTA and FQGNSA. The CDR3 covers 15 residues. The DNA for the CDR3 is TGTGCCAGCAGCTTAAGCGGGATTTCAGCAGATACGCAGTATTTT. This codes for CASSLSGISADTQYF. Full variable domain (missing parts from reference TRBV7-2 and TRBJ2-3): GAGVSQSPSNKVTEKGKDVELRCDPISGHTALYWYRQSLGQGLEFLIYFQGNSAPDKSGLPSDRFSAERTGGSVSTLTIQRTQQEDSAVYLCASSLSGISADTQYFGPGTRLTVL.

The chain links TRBV3-1 (or the pseudogene TRBV3-2) to TRBJ1-1; 8 positions match TRBD1. The CDR3 runs 15 residues. V lost 1 base to trimming and J lost 0 bases; unmatched junction nucleotides: 1. Per germline, CDR1 LGHDT and CDR2 YNNKEL (reference sequence). The CDR3 bases are TGTGCCAGCAGCCAAGGGACAGGGTTGAACACTGAAGCTTTCTTT. Translating it yields CASSQGTGLNTEAFF.

The chain recombines TRBV19 with TRBJ1-1; D is possibly TRBD1 (6 bases). The CDR3 is 12 residues long. V lost 3 bases to trimming and J lost 9 bases, with 11 bases between them. Germline V gene data show CDR1 as LNHDA and CDR2 as SQIVND (reference sequence). The CDR3 DNA reads TGTGCCAGTAGTATCACCGGGACAAAAGCTTTCTTT. Translated: CASSITGTKAFF.

The rearrangement links TRBV4-2 to TRBJ1-3; 9 positions match TRBD1. The germline V gene encodes CDR1 LGHNA and CDR2 YNFKEQ. V shed 0 bases and J 0 bases; nucleotides not matched to a gene: 15. The CDR3 length is 21 residues. CDR3 sequence (DNA): TGTGCCAGCAGCCAAGATCAAGTAGTTACAGGGGGCCGAGTCTCTGGAAACACCATATATTTT. The encoded protein is CASSQDQVVTGGRVSGNTIYF.

This clone was found once. The CDR3 sequence: CASSQRTSGSYEQYF. The CDR3 DNA reads TGCGCCAGCAGCCAACGGACTAGCGGGAGCTACGAGCAGTACTTC. The V call is TRBV4-1, the J call TRBJ2-7; 13 nucleotides agree with TRBD2. The length of the CDR3 is 15 residues. Germline CDR1 reads MGHRA; CDR2 reads YSYEKL. The ends lost 2 bases at V and 3 bases at J; junction bases unmatched: 1.

This clone has just a few counts. V usage is TRBV28 and J usage is TRBJ2-7, with no clear D. Trimming took 6 bases from V and 3 from J, leaving 3 bases between them. Germline assignment: CDR1 MDHEN and CDR2 SYDVKM. The CDR3 loop spans 10 amino acids. The CDR3 nucleotides are TGTGCCAGCAGCCGCTACGAGCAGTACTTC. Its protein is CASSRYEQYF.

The V gene is TRBV6-5, the J gene TRBJ2-7; 10 bases fit TRBD1. CDR1 and CDR2 from the germline V gene are MNHEY and SVGAGI. V shed 0 bases and J 1 base; nucleotides not matched to a gene: 0. CDR3 size: 15 residues. CDR3 nucleotides: TGTGCCAGCAGTTACTCGGGACAGGGGTCCTACGAGCAGTACTTC. Amino acids: CASSYSGQGSYEQYF.

This clone was recorded only once. The genes are TRBV11-3 and TRBJ2-1; 7 nucleotides line up with TRBD1. The CDR3 loop spans 15 amino acids. Per germline, CDR1 SGHNT and CDR2 YENEEA. The V segment lost 5 bases and the J segment 6 bases; nucleotides outside the gene matches: 10. CDR3 in amino acids: CASSPGQVKGNEQFF. The CDR3 DNA sequence: TGTGCCAGCAGCCCTGGACAGGTGAAGGGCAATGAGCAGTTCTTC. The full variable domain, with the rest looked up from reference TRBV11-3 and TRBJ2-1, is EAGVVQSPRYKIIEKKQPVAFWCNPISGHNTLYWYLQNLGQGPELLIRYENEEAVDDSQLPKDRFSAERLKGVDSTLKIQPAELGDSAVYLCASSPGQVKGNEQFFGPGTRLTVL.

The rearrangement joins TRBV21-1 to TRBJ1-5; TRBD1 is taken as the D call from the table, unchecked against the DNA. TRBV21-1 counts as a pseudogene. This CDR3 has 18 amino acids. CDR3 in DNA: TGTGCCAGCAGCAAAGGATCCCTAACAGGGGAAACGGGTCAGCCCCAGCATTTT. Translated, it gives CASSKGSLTGETGQPQHF.

The chain combines TRBV6-6 with TRBJ1-2; D remains unclear. The CDR3 extends over 12 amino acids. Germline CDR1 is MNHNY and CDR2 is SVGAGI (reference sequence). Trimming shortened V by 4 bases and J by 4 bases, and 7 bases separated the two germline ends. The CDR3 loop reads CASSSNSYGYTF. In DNA, the CDR3 is TGTGCCAGCAGTTCCAACTCCTATGGCTACACCTTC.

CDR3 nucleotides: TGTGCCAGCAGCTCCCGGGAGGGGGGATTGGGCGAGCAGTACTTC. Translating gives CASSSREGGLGEQYF. The J gene is TRBJ2-7, the V gene TRBV11-2; 8 bases match TRBD2. In germline, CDR1 is SGHAT, CDR2 FQNNGV. The trim removed 4 bases at V and 6 bases at J, leaving 11 bases unmatched. The CDR3 totals 15 residues.

The chain couples TRBV5-4 to TRBJ2-3; 12 bases agree with TRBD2. The CDR3 runs 17 residues. V shed 0 bases and J 5 bases; nucleotides not matched to a gene: 7. Germline lookup yields CDR1 SGHNT and CDR2 YYREEE (reference sequence). This CDR3 is CASSLDLAGGQGDTQYF. DNA of the CDR3: TGTGCCAGCAGCTTGGACCTAGCGGGGGGGCAGGGAGATACGCAGTATTTT.

This rearrangement joins TRBV3-1 (or the pseudogene TRBV3-2) to TRBJ1-2, with D uncertain. CDR1 and CDR2 (germline): LGHDT, YNNKEL (reference sequence). The CDR3 sequence is 16 residues long. The V and J ends lost 4 bases and 2 bases respectively, with 17 bases between them. The CDR3 DNA is TGTGCCAGCAGCCGAGGGAGAGTTCTGAGGAACTATGGCTACACCTTC. Residues: CASSRGRVLRNYGYTF.

This chain links TRBV4-1 with TRBJ1-2, with no clear D. The CDR3 has 17 residues. Germline assignment: CDR1 MGHRA and CDR2 YSYEKL. Trimming left V 1 base short and J 2 bases short, with 17 bases between. This CDR3 is CASSQGYNLNRNYGYTF. The CDR3, as DNA: TGCGCCAGCAGCCAAGGATATAATTTGAACAGAAACTATGGCTACACCTTC.

The chain combines TRBV5-1 with TRBJ2-5; the match to TRBD2 covers 11 bases. Losses at the gene ends were 3 bases for V and 3 bases for J; bases not matched to a gene: 10. This CDR3 spans 17 amino acids. Looked up from germline, CDR1 is SGHRS and CDR2 is YFSETQ. The CDR3 reads CASSWGPSGGYEETQYF. The CDR3 coding sequence is TGCGCCAGCAGCTGGGGACCTAGCGGGGGGTATGAAGAGACCCAGTACTTC.

This clone has just one count. V and J are TRBV7-9 and TRBJ1-2; 10 nucleotides agree with TRBD1. This CDR3 comprises 14 residues. The trim removed 1 base at V and 7 bases at J, leaving 3 bases unmatched. Germline CDR1 and CDR2: SEHNR and FQNEAQ (reference sequence). This CDR3 is CASSLVDRGPGYTF. CDR3 in DNA: TGTGCCAGCAGCTTAGTAGACAGGGGGCCTGGCTACACCTTC.

The chain recombines TRBV19 with TRBJ1-3; D is undetermined. The CDR3 consists of 16 residues. Germline values: CDR1 LNHDA, CDR2 SQIVND (reference sequence). The V end was cut by 4 bases, the J end by 0 bases, with 13 bases between. The CDR3 coding sequence is TGTGCCAGTAGTACCCCCGGAGCCCGCTCTGGAAACACCATATATTTT. Translating it yields CASSTPGARSGNTIYF.

A single count supports this clone. The chain joins TRBV7-3 to TRBJ2-1, with 7 bases aligning to TRBD2. Germline CDR1 SGHTA, CDR2 FQGTGA. V shed 2 bases, J shed 7 bases, and the junction held 8 bases outside the gene matches. The CDR3 runs to 15 residues. CDR3 amino acids: CASSLGLVGINEQFF. DNA for the CDR3: TGTGCCAGCAGCTTAGGACTAGTTGGGATTAATGAGCAGTTCTTC.

The chain links TRBV5-4 to TRBJ1-6, with a weak D call TRBD1 (6 bases). V lost 0 bases and J lost 8, with 15 bases in between. Germline CDR1 reads SGHNT; CDR2 reads YYREEE (reference sequence). The CDR3 loop spans 16 amino acids. The CDR3 coding sequence is TGTGCCAGCAGCTTGGCACAGGGTAATGGTGATTCACCCCTCCACTTT. This gives the protein CASSLAQGNGDSPLHF.

In DNA, the CDR3 is TGTGCCAGCAGCCAAGTGGTCAGGGGAGAAGAAGAGACCCAGTACTTC. Translating it yields CASSQVVRGEEETQYF. The chain carries TRBV3-1 (or the pseudogene TRBV3-2) and TRBJ2-5, with D perhaps TRBD1 (6 bases). The germline V and J ends were trimmed by 1 base and 3 bases, with 15 bases remaining between them. The CDR3 loop spans 16 amino acids. CDR1 is LGHDT, CDR2 YNNKEL, per germline (reference sequence).